This paragraph reports one T cell receptor beta chain. Its cognate antigen has yet to be identified. No base quality information exists; no much larger clone differs at one position. The data were taken from a study of regulatory T cells in long-lasting Graves disease (dated by TCRdb to 2020 to 2023). About the study as a whole: Persistent Graves' disease was defined as antithyroid drug treatment for over 5 years with persistently positive TSH receptor autoantibodies. This study used TCR sequencing and RNA sequencing of peripheral blood to compare persistent Graves' disease patients against newly diagnosed Graves' disease patients. The study was conducted in China and was registered as a clinical trial. TCR sequencing covered around 13 persistent and approximately 20 newly diagnosed Graves' disease patients, around 33 samples in total. On average, persistent Graves' disease patients in the clinical cohort had been on antithyroid drugs for about 10 years.

V is pruned by 2 bases and J by 5 bases, leaving 5 bases of the junction without a gene match. From the germline V gene, CDR1 is SGHTA and CDR2 is FQGNSA. The CDR3 measures 15 amino acids from cysteine to phenylalanine. The read is trimmed to its CDR3 DNA, 45 bases read in frame from base 1. What the study reported, not specific to this receptor: TRBV28, TRBJ1-2 and TRBJ2-5 were preferentially used in persistent disease, while TRBV20-1 and TRBJ2-1 were favored in newly diagnosed disease. Persistent patients shared more public clonotypes among themselves (around 3,000) than newly diagnosed patients did (roughly 920). Sequencing and analysis were restricted to the TCR beta chain. Peripheral blood alone was examined, since thyroid tissue, which constituted the primary lesion, could not be accessed. Compared with newly diagnosed patients, persistent Graves' disease patients had lower TCR Shannon entropy and fewer highly expanded clones, which suggests clonal expansion. The authors noted that the small sample size was a limitation that may lower accuracy.

Receptors were amplified or captured by multiplex PCR. This sample was sequenced with an Illumina HiSeq 4000. TCR beta libraries were built with iRepertoire HTBI primers and Arm-PCR amplification of CDR3 regions. PCR products were gel purified before sequencing. The authors' analysis ran thus. Across samples, around 58 TRBV and 13 to 15 TRBJ segments were identified and used for gene usage analysis of CDR3 amino acid clonotypes. Filtered high-quality paired reads were merged into contigs using COPE and FqMerger. BLAST was used to align contigs to IMGT TRBV, TRBD and TRBJ reference genes, and CDR3 was defined according to IMGT. Any clonotype with a frequency above 0.1% was classified as a highly expanded clone. Repertoire diversity was measured by Shannon entropy, and V-J evenness by the Gini coefficient. A clonotype found in more than one individual was treated as public. The public reads were quality trimmed at Q25 with fastp and then assembled into clones with MiXCR by TCRdb, keeping productive beta chains. When rows share a CDR3 protein, they turn into one entry using the most common DNA and genes. What appears here as the V and J calls and clone size reflects TCRdb's work, not the paper's. A total of around 430,000 distinct CDR3 sequences appear in this sample, less than 25% of them only once. About an eighth of the sample is in the top ten clones.

The sample's time point label, decoded: persistent/refractory GD, antithyroid drugs over 5 years with positive TRAb. RNA was extracted from PBMCs in TRIzol for both TCR sequencing and RNA sequencing. The diagnosis of Graves' disease was made according to American Thyroid Association guidelines. Patients were recruited from an endocrinology department in Xi'an, China. From each patient, 7.5 to 9.5 milliliters of peripheral blood was collected into an EDTA anticoagulant tube. Ficoll Paque Plus density gradient separation was used to isolate PBMCs, and no additional T cell sorting was done. An Agilent 2100 Bioanalyzer and agarose gel were used to check RNA quality, and a NanoDrop 2000 was used to measure RNA concentration.

Here the chain combines TRBV7-2 and TRBJ2-2; the central 7 bases match TRBD1. Here the sequenced sample was peripheral blood mononuclear cells (PBMCs), taken when the disease was refractory, from a patient treated with antithyroid drugs. This clonotype was obtained from a female donor with Graves disease. The DNA reads TGTGCCAGCAGCTTAAAAGGGGGCCAGACCGGGGAGCTGTTTTTT. This encodes CASSLKGGQTGELFF.